A selection of T cell receptor beta chains follows, all from one sample in a study of low-dose radiotherapy and immunotherapy resistance in tumors. From the reads, TCRdb called clonotypes with MiXCR, one entry per CDR3 protein. The sample carries approximately 90,000 distinct CDR3 sequences, roughly a sixth recorded once. The sample consisted of PBMCs, taken before treatment. The receptors originated from a male donor with prostate cancer. Each CDR3 is given with its conserved first and last residue. A D gene is named only where the DNA matches it firmly. The size of a clone is reported for some rows only, either as once, few or many, or as a class for expanded clones.

>TRBV11-2|many|TRBJ2-5|TRBD2
TGTGCCAGCAGCCTGGGACTAGCGGGGGGCTTAGCCCAAGAGACCCAGTACTTC
CASSLGLAGGLAQETQYF
>TRBV12-3/TRBV12-4|many|TRBJ1-5|NA
TGTGCCAGCAGCCCCGAATACAATCAGCCCCAGCATTTT
CASSPEYNQPQHF
>TRBV3-1|many|TRBJ1-2|NA
TGTGCCAGCAGCCAAGCGGGACGGCCAAATGGCTACACCTTC
CASSQAGRPNGYTF
>TRBV20-1|many|TRBJ2-6|NA
TGCAGTGCTACTTCCAGGCCAGAGGGACTTGGGGCCAACGTCCTGACTTTC
CSATSRPEGLGANVLTF
>TRBV20-1|NA|TRBJ1-6|NA
TGCAGTGCTAGAGAGGGTATCAATTCACCCCTCCACTTT
CSAREGINSPLHF
>TRBV20-1|many|TRBJ2-7|TRBD2
TGCAGTGCTCAAACGACTAGCGGCTTAAACTACGAGCAGTACTTC
CSAQTTSGLNYEQYF
>TRBV19|many|TRBJ1-5|NA
TGTGCCAGTAGTATCAGGGAGGAGCAGCCCCAGCATTTT
CASSIREEQPQHF
>TRBV7-2|many|TRBJ2-2|NA
TGTGCCAGCAGCTTAAGGACAACAAACACCGGGGAGCTGTTTTTT
CASSLRTTNTGELFF
>TRBV20-1|many|TRBJ2-7|NA
TGCAGTGCTAGATCGTCAGAGCCATCCTACGAGCAGTACTTC
CSARSSEPSYEQYF
>TRBV6-5|many|TRBJ2-3|NA
TGTGCCAGCAGCGCCATGGGGGGAGATACGCAGTATTTT
CASSAMGGDTQYF
>TRBV3-1|many|TRBJ2-5|NA
TGTGCCAGCGGAGGAGGGCTGGAGACCCAGTACTTC
CASGGGLETQYF